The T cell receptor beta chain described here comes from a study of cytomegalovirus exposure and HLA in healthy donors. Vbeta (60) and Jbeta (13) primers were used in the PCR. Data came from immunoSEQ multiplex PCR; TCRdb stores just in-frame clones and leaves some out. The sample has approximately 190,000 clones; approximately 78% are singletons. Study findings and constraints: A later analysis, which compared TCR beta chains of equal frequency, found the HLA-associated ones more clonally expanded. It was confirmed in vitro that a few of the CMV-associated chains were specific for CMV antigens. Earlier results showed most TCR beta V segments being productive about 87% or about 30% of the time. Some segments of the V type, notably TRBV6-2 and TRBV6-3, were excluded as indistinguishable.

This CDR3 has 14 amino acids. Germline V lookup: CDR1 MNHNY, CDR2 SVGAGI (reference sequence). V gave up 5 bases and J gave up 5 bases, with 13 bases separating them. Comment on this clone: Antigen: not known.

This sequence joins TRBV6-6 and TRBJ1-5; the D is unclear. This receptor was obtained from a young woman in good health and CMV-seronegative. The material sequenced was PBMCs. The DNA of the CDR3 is TGTGCCAGCAGTCCGACTGTGGATGATCAGCCCCAGCATTTT. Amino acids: CASSPTVDDQPQHF.